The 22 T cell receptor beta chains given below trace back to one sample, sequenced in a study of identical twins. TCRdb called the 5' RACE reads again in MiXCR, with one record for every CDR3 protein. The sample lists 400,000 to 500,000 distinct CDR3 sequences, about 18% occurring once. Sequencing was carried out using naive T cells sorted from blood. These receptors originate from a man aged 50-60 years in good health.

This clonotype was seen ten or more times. CDR3 DNA sequence: TGTGCCAGCAGTTATTGGGCTGGAGGAGAAGAGACCCAGTACTTC. This encodes CASSYWAGGEETQYF. The J gene is TRBJ2-5, the V gene TRBV12-3 or TRBV12-4; D perhaps matches TRBD2 (5 bases). V lost 4 bases to trimming and J lost 3 bases, with 15 bases between them. This CDR3 region has 15 residues.

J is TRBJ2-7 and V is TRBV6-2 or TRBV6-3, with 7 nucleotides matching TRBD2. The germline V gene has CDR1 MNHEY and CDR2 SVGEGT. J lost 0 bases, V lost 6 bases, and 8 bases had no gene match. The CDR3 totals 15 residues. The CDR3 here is CASSPGGTTSYEQYF. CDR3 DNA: TGTGCCAGCAGCCCGGGAGGAACTACCTCCTACGAGCAGTACTTC.

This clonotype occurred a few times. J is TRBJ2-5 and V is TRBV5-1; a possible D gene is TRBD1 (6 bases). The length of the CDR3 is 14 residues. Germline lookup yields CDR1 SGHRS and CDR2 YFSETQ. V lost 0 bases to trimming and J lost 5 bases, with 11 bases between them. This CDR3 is CASSLDRVEETQYF. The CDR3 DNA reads TGCGCCAGCAGCTTGGACAGGGTGGAGGAGACCCAGTACTTC. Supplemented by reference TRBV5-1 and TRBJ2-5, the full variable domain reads KAGVTQTPRYLIKTRGQQVTLSCSPISGHRSVSWYQQTPGQGLQFLFEYFSETQRNKGNFPGRFSGRQFSNSRSEMNVSTLELGDSALYLCASSLDRVEETQYFGPGTRLLVL.

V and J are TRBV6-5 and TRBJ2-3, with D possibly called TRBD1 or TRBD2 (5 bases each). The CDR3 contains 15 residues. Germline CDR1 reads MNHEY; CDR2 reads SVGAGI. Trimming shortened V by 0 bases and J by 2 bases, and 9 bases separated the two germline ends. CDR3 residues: CASSYSGRTTDTQYF. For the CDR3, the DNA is TGTGCCAGCAGTTACTCGGGACGCACCACAGATACGCAGTATTTT.

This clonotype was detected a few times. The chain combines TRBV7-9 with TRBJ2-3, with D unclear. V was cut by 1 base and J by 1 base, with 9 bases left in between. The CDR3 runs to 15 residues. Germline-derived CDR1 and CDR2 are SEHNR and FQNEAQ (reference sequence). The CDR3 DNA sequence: TGTGCCAGCAGCTTAGGGCAGCCCGGCACAGATACGCAGTATTTT. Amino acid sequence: CASSLGQPGTDTQYF.

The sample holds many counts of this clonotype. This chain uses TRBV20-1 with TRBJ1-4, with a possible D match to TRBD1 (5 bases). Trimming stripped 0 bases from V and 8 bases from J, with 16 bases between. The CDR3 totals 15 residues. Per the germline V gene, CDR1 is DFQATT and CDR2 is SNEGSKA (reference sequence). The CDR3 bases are TGCAGTGCTAGAGATGGTCAGGGTCTCCGGGAAAAACTGTTTTTT. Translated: CSARDGQGLREKLFF.

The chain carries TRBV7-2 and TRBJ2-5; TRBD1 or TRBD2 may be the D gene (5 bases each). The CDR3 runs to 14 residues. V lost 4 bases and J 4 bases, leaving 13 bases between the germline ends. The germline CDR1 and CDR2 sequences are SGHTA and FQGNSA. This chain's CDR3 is CASSSMGVGETQYF. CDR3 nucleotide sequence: TGTGCCAGCAGCTCTATGGGGGTGGGAGAGACCCAGTACTTC.

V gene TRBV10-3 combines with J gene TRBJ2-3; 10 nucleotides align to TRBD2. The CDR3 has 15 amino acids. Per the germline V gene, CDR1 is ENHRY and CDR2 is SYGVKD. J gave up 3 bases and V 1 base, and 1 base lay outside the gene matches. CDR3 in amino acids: CAISELLAGTDTQYF. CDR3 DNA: TGTGCCATCAGTGAGTTACTAGCGGGAACAGATACGCAGTATTTT.

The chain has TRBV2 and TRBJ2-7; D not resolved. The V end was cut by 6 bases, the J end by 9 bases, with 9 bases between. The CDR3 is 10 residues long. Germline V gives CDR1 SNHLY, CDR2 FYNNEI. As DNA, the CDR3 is TGTGCCAGCAGCTTGCTTCTGCAGTACTTC. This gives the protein CASSLLLQYF.

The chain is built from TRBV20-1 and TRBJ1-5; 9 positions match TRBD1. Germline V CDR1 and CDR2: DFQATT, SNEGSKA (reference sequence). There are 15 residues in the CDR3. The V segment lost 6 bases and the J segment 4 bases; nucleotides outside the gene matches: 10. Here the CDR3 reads CSAQTGGIWNQPQHF. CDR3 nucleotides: TGCAGTGCCCAGACAGGGGGGATATGGAATCAGCCCCAGCATTTT.

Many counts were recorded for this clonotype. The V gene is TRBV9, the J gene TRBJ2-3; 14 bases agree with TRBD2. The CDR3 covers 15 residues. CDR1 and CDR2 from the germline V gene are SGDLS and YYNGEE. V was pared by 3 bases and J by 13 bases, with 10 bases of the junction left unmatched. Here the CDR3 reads CASSEDWTSGGREYF. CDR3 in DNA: TGTGCCAGCAGCGAGGATTGGACTAGCGGGGGGCGCGAGTATTTT.

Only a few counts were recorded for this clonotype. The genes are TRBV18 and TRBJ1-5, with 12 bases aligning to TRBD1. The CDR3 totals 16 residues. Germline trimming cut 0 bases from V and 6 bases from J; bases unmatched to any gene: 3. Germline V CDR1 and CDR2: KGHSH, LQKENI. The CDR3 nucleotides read TGTGCCAGCTCACCACCGGGACAGGGGGCTGGTCAGCCCCAGCATTTT. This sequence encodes CASSPPGQGAGQPQHF.

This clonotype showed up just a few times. The CDR3 spells CASSFWVNQPQHF. CDR3 DNA: TGTGCCAGCAGTTTCTGGGTCAATCAGCCCCAGCATTTT. The chain couples TRBV27 to TRBJ1-5; D not resolved. The CDR3 covers 13 residues. Germline CDR1 and CDR2: MNHEY and SMNVEV (reference sequence). V lost 3 bases, J lost 3 bases, and 6 bases lay in between.

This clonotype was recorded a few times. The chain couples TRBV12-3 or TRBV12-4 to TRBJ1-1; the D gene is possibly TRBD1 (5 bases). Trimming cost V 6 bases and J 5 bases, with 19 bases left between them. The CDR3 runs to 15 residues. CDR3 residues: CASRSGIGFGTEAFF. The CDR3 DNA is TGTGCCAGCAGGTCAGGGATAGGGTTCGGGACTGAAGCTTTCTTT.

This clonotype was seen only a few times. The CDR3 DNA reads TGTGCCAGCAGCCCGCGGGACAACTACGAGCAGTACTTC. This codes for CASSPRDNYEQYF. This chain links TRBV7-6 with TRBJ2-7, with D possibly called TRBD1 or TRBD2 (6 bases each). The germline CDR1 and CDR2 sequences are SGHVS and FNYEAQ. V dropped 5 bases and J dropped 3 bases, with 11 bases sitting between them. CDR3 length equals 13 residues.

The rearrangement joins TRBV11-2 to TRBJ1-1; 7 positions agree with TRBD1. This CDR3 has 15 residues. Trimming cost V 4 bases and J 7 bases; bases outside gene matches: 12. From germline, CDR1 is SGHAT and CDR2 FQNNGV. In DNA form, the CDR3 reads TGTGCCAGCAGCTCGCGGGCAGGGGGGACGGATGAAGCTTTCTTT. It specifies CASSSRAGGTDEAFF.

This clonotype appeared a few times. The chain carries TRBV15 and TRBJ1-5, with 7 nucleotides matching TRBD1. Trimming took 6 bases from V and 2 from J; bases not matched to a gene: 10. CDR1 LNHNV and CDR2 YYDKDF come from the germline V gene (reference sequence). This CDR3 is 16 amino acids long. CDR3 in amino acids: CATRERTGVGNQPQHF. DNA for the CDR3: TGTGCCACCAGGGAACGAACAGGGGTGGGCAATCAGCCCCAGCATTTT.

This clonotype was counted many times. The CDR3 nucleotides are TGCGCCAGCAGCCAAGATCATCACAGTCAAGTCCGCTATGGCTACACCTTC. This codes for CASSQDHHSQVRYGYTF. This chain connects TRBV4-3 to TRBJ1-2; no clear D gene. Germline CDR1 and CDR2: LGHNA and YSLEER. V lost 0 bases and J lost 4, with 18 bases in between. This CDR3 comprises 17 residues.

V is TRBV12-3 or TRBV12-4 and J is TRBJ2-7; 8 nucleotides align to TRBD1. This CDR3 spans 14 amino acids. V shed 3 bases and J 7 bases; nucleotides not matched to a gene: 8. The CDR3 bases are TGTGCCAGCAGTTTTGGCAGGGGGCTGCGAGAGCAGTACTTC. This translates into CASSFGRGLREQYF.

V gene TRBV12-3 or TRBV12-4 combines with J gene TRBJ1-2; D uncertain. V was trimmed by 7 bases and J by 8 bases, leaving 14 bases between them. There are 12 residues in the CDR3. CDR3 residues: CASTGGIYGYTF. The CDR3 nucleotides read TGTGCCAGCACAGGAGGGATATACGGCTACACCTTC.

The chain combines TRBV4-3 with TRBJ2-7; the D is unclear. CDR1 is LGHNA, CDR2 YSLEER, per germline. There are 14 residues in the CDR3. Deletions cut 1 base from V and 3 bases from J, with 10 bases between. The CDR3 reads CASSQGLSFYEQYF. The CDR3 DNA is TGCGCCAGCAGCCAAGGTCTCAGCTTCTACGAGCAGTACTTC.

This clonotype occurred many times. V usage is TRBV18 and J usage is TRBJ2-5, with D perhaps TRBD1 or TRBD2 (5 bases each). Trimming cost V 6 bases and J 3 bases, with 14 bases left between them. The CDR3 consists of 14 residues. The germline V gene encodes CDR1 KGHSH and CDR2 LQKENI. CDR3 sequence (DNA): TGTGCCAGCTCCTTAAAGTTGGGGGAAGAGACCCAGTACTTC. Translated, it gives CASSLKLGEETQYF. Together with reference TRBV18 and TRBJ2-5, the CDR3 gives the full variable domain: NAGVMQNPRHLVRRRGQEARLRCSPMKGHSHVYWYRQLPEEGLKFMVYLQKENIIDESGMPKERFSAEFPKEGPSILRIQQVVRGDSAAYFCASSLKLGEETQYFGPGTRLLVL.